The 12 T cell receptor beta chains below all came from one sample that was sequenced in a study of T cells of healthy individuals. TCRdb ran MiXCR on the 5' RACE reads and lists one entry per CDR3 protein. The sample includes about 53,000 distinct CDR3 sequences, about 15% of them seen just once. The receptors were gathered from a human donor in good health.

The chain is built from TRBV24-1 and TRBJ2-7; unclear D gene. The V gene lost 5 bases and the J gene lost 2 bases, with 9 bases spanning the gap. Germline V gene sequence: CDR1 KGHDR, CDR2 SFDVKD. The CDR3 is 13 amino acids. The CDR3 loop is CATSVGSTYEQYF. In nucleotides, the CDR3 is TGTGCCACCAGTGTCGGGTCTACCTACGAGCAGTACTTC.

This clonotype turned up a few times. V usage is TRBV5-1 and J usage is TRBJ1-3; 7 bases are shared with TRBD1. Germline CDR1 and CDR2: SGHRS and YFSETQ. The CDR3 totals 16 residues. J was trimmed by 2 bases and V by 0 bases; bases with no gene match: 5. This chain's CDR3 is CASSLAFGQAGNTIYF. In nucleotides, the CDR3 is TGCGCCAGCAGCTTGGCCTTTGGACAGGCTGGAAACACCATATATTTT.

The chain's CDR3 is CASSYSIPNTEAFF. In nucleotides, the CDR3 is TGTGCCAGCAGTTACTCGATCCCGAACACTGAAGCTTTCTTT. V and J are TRBV6-2 or TRBV6-3 and TRBJ1-1; unclear D gene. Germline CDR1 and CDR2: MNHEY and SVGEGT. The V end lost 0 bases, the J end lost 1 base, and 6 bases lay between the germline ends. The CDR3 loop spans 14 amino acids.

This clonotype was seen many times. V usage is TRBV7-2 and J usage is TRBJ2-3; TRBD2 aligns across 9 bases. This CDR3 contains 16 residues. Looked up from germline, CDR1 is SGHTA and CDR2 is FQGNSA. Unmatched junction bases numbered 10, after V lost 4 bases and J lost 5 bases. The CDR3 bases are TGTGCCAGCAGCTCAGATAGCGGGAGACTGCGAGATACGCAGTATTTT. Protein product: CASSSDSGRLRDTQYF.

This clonotype was seen at least ten times. The chain uses TRBV27 and TRBJ2-5; D unresolved. CDR1 is MNHEY and CDR2 is SMNVEV in the germline V gene (reference sequence). The CDR3 totals 14 residues. Trimming removed 7 bases at V and 8 bases at J, with 20 bases between. Written as DNA, the CDR3 is TGTGCCAGCAAGCGCCTCGAGACCTTTGAAACCCAGTACTTC. Translated: CASKRLETFETQYF.

The rearrangement links TRBV5-1 to TRBJ1-1; no firm D call. V lost 6 bases and J lost 3, with 9 bases in between. CDR1 is SGHRS and CDR2 is YFSETQ in the germline V gene. The CDR3 spans 12 residues. The CDR3 DNA is TGCGCCAGCAATGGCGGGGACACTGAAGCTTTCTTT. Amino acid sequence: CASNGGDTEAFF. The full variable domain, with the rest looked up from reference TRBV5-1 and TRBJ1-1, is KAGVTQTPRYLIKTRGQQVTLSCSPISGHRSVSWYQQTPGQGLQFLFEYFSETQRNKGNFPGRFSGRQFSNSRSEMNVSTLELGDSALYLCASNGGDTEAFFGQGTRLTVV.

This clonotype was counted many times. This chain connects TRBV18 to TRBJ1-3; D gene ambiguous. Germline V CDR1 and CDR2: KGHSH, LQKENI. V lost 1 base and J 0 bases, leaving 10 bases between the germline ends. CDR3 length equals 16 residues. CDR3 sequence (DNA): TGTGCCAGCTCACCACAGGAAACACGCTCTGGAAACACCATATATTTT. Translation: CASSPQETRSGNTIYF.

Notes on this clonotype: The junction differs from germline at one of its ends, possibly a read error. The V gene is TRBV10-3, the J gene TRBJ1-6; tentative D call: TRBD1 (5 bases). CDR1 is ENHRY, CDR2 SYGVKD, per germline. CDR3 size: 19 residues. For the CDR3, the DNA is TGTGCCATCAGTGAGTCGGCCCGGGGAAAGGGGTCCTCTAATTCACCCCTCCACTTT. Translated: CAISESARGKGSSNSPLHF.

This clonotype was counted many times. V is TRBV24-1 and J is TRBJ2-2; 7 nucleotides line up with TRBD1. V was clipped by 5 bases and J by 8 bases; unmatched bases: 7. This CDR3 is built from 14 residues. CDR1 and CDR2 (germline): KGHDR, SFDVKD. The CDR3 nucleotides are TGTGCCACCAGTGTACAGGGGAAACTGGGGGAGCTGTTTTTT. This encodes CATSVQGKLGELFF.

Only a few counts were recorded for this clonotype. The chain employs TRBV6-1 and TRBJ2-3; 9 bases map to TRBD1. V dropped 5 bases and J dropped 3; count of bases not matched to a gene: 9. The CDR3 totals 16 residues. Germline V gives CDR1 MNHNS, CDR2 SASEGT. CDR3 sequence (DNA): TGTGCCAGCAGTAGTAACAGGGGGCAGGGTACAGATACGCAGTATTTT. This sequence encodes CASSSNRGQGTDTQYF.

This clonotype was detected ten times or more. The chain joins TRBV4-3 to TRBJ1-5; 8 positions match TRBD1. In germline, CDR1 is LGHNA, CDR2 YSLEER. The ends lost 0 bases at V and 6 bases at J; junction bases unmatched: 4. The CDR3 covers 15 residues. CDR3 residues: CASSQEAGGGQPQHF. Here the CDR3 DNA reads TGCGCCAGCAGCCAAGAGGCAGGGGGCGGTCAGCCCCAGCATTTT.

This chain joins TRBV7-2 and TRBJ2-7, with D perhaps TRBD2 (5 bases). V was pared by 1 base and J by 4 bases, with 14 bases between. Germline assignment: CDR1 SGHTA and CDR2 FQGNSA. CDR3 length: 15 amino acids. In DNA form, the CDR3 reads TGTGCCAGCAGCTTAGATCGGGGTAGACTGTACGAGCAGTACTTC. Translated: CASSLDRGRLYEQYF.